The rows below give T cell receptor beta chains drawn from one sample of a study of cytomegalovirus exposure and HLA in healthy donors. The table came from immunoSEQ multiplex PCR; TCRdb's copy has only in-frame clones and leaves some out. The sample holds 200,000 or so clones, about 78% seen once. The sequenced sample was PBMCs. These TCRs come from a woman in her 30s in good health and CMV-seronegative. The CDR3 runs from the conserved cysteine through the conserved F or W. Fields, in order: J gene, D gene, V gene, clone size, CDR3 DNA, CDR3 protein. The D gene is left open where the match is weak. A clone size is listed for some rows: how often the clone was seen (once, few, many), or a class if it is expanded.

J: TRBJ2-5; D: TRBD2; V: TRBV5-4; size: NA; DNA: TGTGCCAGCAGCTTGGCCACTAGCGGGAGTCGGGAGACCCAGTACTTC; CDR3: CASSLATSGSRETQYF
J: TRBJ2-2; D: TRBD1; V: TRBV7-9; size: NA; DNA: TGTGCCAGCAGCTTAGCAGGGGGCCTTTACACCGGGGAGCTGTTTTTT; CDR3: CASSLAGGLYTGELFF
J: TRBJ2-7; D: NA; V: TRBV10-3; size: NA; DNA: TGTGCCATCAGTGAATCAGGGTACGAGCAGTACTTC; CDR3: CAISESGYEQYF
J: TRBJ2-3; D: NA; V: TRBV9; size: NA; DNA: TGTGCCAGCAGCGTAGGGGCGGGGTCCGATACGCAGTATTTT; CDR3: CASSVGAGSDTQYF
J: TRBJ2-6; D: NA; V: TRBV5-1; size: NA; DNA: TGCGCCAGCAGTAAAACAGCCTCTGGGGCCAACGTCCTGACTTTC; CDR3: CASSKTASGANVLTF
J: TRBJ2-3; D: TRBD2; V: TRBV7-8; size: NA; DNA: TGTGCCAGCAGCTTGCTTGGACTAGCGGGAGACGGCACAGATACGCAGTATTTT; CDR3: CASSLLGLAGDGTDTQYF
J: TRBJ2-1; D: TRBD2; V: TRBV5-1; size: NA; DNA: TGCGCCAGCAGCTTGGCTACTAGCGGGAGTTTCTACAATGAGCAGTTCTTC; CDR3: CASSLATSGSFYNEQFF
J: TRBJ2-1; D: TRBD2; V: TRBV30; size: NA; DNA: TGTGCCTGGAGGCCGACTAGCGGAAGCTCCTACAATGAGCAGTTCTTC; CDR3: CAWRPTSGSSYNEQFF
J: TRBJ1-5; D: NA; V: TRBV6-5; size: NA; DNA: TGTGCCAGCGGAGGGCGGAATAGCAATCAGCCCCAGCATTTT; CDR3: CASGGRNSNQPQHF
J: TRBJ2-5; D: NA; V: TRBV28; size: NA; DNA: TGTGCCAGCAGTTTACGCCGAGAGGGTTTTGAAGAGACCCAGTACTTC; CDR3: CASSLRREGFEETQYF
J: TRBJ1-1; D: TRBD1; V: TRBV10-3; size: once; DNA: TGTGCCATCAGTGCGCCGGGACAGGGAATTAAAGCTTTCTTT; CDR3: CAISAPGQGIKAFF
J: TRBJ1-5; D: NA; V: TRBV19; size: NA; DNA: TGTGCCAGTAGTACTAATCCTCCGCCCCAGCATTTT; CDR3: CASSTNPPPQHF
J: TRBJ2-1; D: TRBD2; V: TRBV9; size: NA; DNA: TGTGCCAGCAGCGTAGCTACTAGCGGGGGGCTGTACAATGAGCAGTTCTTC; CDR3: CASSVATSGGLYNEQFF
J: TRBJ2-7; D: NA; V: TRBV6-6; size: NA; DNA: TGTGCCAGCAGTAAGGACAGCTACGAGCAGTACTTC; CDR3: CASSKDSYEQYF
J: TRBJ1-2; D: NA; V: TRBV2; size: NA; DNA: TGTGCCAGCAGTGAGGGTGACAGGTTCCGTGGATTAACCTTC; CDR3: CASSEGDRFRGLTF
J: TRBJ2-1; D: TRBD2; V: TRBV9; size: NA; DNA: TGTGCCAGCAGCGTAACTAGCGGGAGTATCTACAATGAGCAGTTCTTC; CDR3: CASSVTSGSIYNEQFF
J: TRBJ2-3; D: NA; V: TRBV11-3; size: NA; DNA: TGTGCCAGCAGCTTAGGGGCTAGCACAGATACGCAGTATTTT; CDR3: CASSLGASTDTQYF
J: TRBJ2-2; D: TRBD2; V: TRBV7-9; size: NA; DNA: TGTGCCAGCAGCTTGTTAGGGACTAGCGGGTTCGGCGGGGAGCTGTTTTTT; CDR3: CASSLLGTSGFGGELFF
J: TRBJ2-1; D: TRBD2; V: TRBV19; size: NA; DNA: TGTGCCAGTAGTACTATAGCGGGAGGGAGCTCCTACAATGAGCAGTTCTTC; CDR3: CASSTIAGGSSYNEQFF
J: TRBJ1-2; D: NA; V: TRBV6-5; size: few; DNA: TGTGCCAGCAGCCTTCGGAACGCGGCCTACTATGGCTACACCTTC; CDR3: CASSLRNAAYYGYTF
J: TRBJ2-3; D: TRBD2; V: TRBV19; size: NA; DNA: TGTGCCAGTAGTATAGTCTTCCCTAGCGGGAAGGCCCAACGCACAGATACGCAGTATTTT; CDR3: CASSIVFPSGKAQRTDTQYF
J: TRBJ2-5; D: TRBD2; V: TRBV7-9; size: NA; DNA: TGTGCCAGCAGCTTTGGGACTAGCGGGGGGGGAGAGACCCAGTACTTC; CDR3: CASSFGTSGGGETQYF
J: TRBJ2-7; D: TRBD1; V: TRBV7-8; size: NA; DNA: TGTGCCACGGGACAGACCTACGAGCAGTACTTC; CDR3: CATGQTYEQYF
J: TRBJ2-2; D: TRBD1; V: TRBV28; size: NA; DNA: TGTGCCAGCAGTTTATGGCGCGGACAGGGGGAGAACACCGGGGAGCTGTTTTTT; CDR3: CASSLWRGQGENTGELFF
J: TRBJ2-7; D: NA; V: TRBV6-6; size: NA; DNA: TGTGCCAGCAGCTTAGCGGATCTGAAATCCTACGAGCAGTACTTC; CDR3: CASSLADLKSYEQYF
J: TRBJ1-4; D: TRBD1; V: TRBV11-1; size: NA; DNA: TGTGCCAGCAGCGGCGGGACAGGAGCAACTAATGAAAAACTGTTTTTT; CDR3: CASSGGTGATNEKLFF
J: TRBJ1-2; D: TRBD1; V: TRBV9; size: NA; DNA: TGTGCCAGCAGCGTACTACGACAGGGGTACTACTATGGCTACACCTTC; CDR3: CASSVLRQGYYYGYTF
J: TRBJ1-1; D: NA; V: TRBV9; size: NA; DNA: TGTGCCAGCAGCGTAGGGGAGGTGGACACTGAAGCTTTCTTT; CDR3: CASSVGEVDTEAFF
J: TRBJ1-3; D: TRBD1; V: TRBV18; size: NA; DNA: TGTGCCAGCTCACCGGGACAGTTCTCTGGAAACACCATATATTTT; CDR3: CASSPGQFSGNTIYF
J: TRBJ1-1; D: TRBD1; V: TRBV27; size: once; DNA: TGTGCCAGCAGTTTACACCAGGGGGCCACTGAAGCTTTCTTT; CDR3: CASSLHQGATEAFF
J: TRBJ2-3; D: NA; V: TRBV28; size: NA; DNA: TGTGCCAGCCTTAACGGGAAGAGCACAGATACGCAGTATTTT; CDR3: CASLNGKSTDTQYF
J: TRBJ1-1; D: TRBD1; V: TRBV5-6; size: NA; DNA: TGTGCCAGCAGCTTCCAGGGGACAGGTTTTGAAGCTTTCTTT; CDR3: CASSFQGTGFEAFF
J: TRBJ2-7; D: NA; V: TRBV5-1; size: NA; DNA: TGCGCCAGCAGCTTGGCCGGGGGAGGGGGGTCCTACGAGCAGTACTTC; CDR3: CASSLAGGGGSYEQYF
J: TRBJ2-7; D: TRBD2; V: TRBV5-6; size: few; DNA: TGTGCCAGCAGCTTTGCTAGCGGGGCCCAGCAGTACTTC; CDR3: CASSFASGAQQYF
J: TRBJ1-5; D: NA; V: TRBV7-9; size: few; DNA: TGTGCCAGCAGCTTACAGGATCAGCCCCAGCATTTT; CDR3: CASSLQDQPQHF
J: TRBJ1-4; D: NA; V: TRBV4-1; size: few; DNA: TGCGCCAGCAGCCAAGATGGGCCAGGGTGGGATGAAAAACTGTTTTTT; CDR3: CASSQDGPGWDEKLFF
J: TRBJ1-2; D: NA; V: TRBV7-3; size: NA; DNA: TGTGCCAGCAGCCCGGTTTATCGCGGGGCCTTCAACTATGGCTACCCCTTC; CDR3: CASSPVYRGAFNYGYPF
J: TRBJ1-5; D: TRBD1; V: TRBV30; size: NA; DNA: TGTGCCTGGTGCCGGACAGGGGGCAATCAGCCCCAGCATTTT; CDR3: CAWCRTGGNQPQHF
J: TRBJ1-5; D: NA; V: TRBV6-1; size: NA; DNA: TGTGCCAGCAGGAGGGGGTGGCAGCCCCAGCATTTT; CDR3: CASRRGWQPQHF
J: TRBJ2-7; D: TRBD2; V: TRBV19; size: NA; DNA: TGTGCCAGTAGTATCGTACTAGCGAGCTACGAGCAGTACTTC; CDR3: CASSIVLASYEQYF
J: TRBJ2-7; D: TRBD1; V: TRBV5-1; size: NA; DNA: TGCGCCAGCAGCTATGGGACAGAAGTCACCTACGAGCAGTACTTC; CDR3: CASSYGTEVTYEQYF
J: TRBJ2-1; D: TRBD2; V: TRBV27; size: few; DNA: TGTGCCAGCAAATTACACGGGGGGAATGAGCAGTTCTTC; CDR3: CASKLHGGNEQFF
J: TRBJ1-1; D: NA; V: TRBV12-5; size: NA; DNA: TGTGCTAGTGGTTCCGGGAACACTGAAGCTTTCTTT; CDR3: CASGSGNTEAFF
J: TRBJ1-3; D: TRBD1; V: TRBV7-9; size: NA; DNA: TGTGCCAGCAGCTTAGGTCAGGGGGCTGGAAACACCATATATTTT; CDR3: CASSLGQGAGNTIYF
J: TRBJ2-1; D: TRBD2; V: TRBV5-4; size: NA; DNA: TGTGCCAGCAGCTTGGCCGGGACTAGCGGGAGCCTCTTCTACAATGAGCAGTTCTTC; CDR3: CASSLAGTSGSLFYNEQFF
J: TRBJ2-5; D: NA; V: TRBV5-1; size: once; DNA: TGCGCCAGCAGCTTGTACCGGGAAGAGACCCAGTACTTC; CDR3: CASSLYREETQYF
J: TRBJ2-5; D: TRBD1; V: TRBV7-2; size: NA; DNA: TGTGCCAGCAGCTCAAGACAGGGAAGAGAGACCCAGTACTTC; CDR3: CASSSRQGRETQYF
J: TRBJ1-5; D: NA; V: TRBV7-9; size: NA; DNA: TGTGCCAGCAGCTTAGGCAGGATCAATCAGCCCCAGCATTTT; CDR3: CASSLGRINQPQHF
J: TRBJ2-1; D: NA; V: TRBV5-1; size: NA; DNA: TGCGCCAGCAGCGCTCTCGACAGTTCCAATGAGCAGTTCTTC; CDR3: CASSALDSSNEQFF
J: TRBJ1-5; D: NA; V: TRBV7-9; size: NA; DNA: TGTGCCAGCAGTTATAGCAATCAGCCCCAGCATTTT; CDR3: CASSYSNQPQHF
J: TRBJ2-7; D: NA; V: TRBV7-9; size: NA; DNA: TGTGCCAGCAGCTACGGGACTGGGCCCTACGAGCAGTACTTC; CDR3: CASSYGTGPYEQYF
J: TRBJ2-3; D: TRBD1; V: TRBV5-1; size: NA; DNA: TGCGCCAGCAGCCTCGGGACAGGGAACACAGATACGCAGTATTTT; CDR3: CASSLGTGNTDTQYF
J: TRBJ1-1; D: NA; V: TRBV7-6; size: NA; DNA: TGTGCCAGCAGCCGAAAGGGGCGCAGGGATACTGAAGCTTTCTTT; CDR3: CASSRKGRRDTEAFF